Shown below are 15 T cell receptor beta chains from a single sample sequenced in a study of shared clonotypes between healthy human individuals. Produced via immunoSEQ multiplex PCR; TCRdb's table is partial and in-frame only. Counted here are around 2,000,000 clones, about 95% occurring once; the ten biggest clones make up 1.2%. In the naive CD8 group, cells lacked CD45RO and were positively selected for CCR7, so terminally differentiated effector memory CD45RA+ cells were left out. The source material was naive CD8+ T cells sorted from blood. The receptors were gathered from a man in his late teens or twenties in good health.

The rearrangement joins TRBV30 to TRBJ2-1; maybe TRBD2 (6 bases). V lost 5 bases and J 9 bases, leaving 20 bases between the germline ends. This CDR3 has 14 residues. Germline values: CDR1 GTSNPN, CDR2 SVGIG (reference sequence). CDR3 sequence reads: CAWEGAAEGPEQFF. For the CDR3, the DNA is TGTGCCTGGGAGGGAGCCGCGGAGGGCCCTGAGCAGTTCTTC.

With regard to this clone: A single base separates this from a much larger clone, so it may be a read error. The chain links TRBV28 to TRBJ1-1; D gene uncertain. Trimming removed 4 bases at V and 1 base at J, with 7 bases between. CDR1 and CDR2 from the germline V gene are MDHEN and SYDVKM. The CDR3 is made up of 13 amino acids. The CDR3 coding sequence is TGTGCCAGCAGTTACGCGGGGAACACTGAAGCTTTCTTT. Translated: CASSYAGNTEAFF.

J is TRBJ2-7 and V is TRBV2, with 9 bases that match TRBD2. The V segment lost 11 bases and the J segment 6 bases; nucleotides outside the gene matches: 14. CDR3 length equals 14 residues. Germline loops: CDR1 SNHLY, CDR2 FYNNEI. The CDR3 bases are TGTGCCTTTGGGAGGCTAGCGGGATCGAGCGAGCAGTACTTC. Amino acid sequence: CAFGRLAGSSEQYF.

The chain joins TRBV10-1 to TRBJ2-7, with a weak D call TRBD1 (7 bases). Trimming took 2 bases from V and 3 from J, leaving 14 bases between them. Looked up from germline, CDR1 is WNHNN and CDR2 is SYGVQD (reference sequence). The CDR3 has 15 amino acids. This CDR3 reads CASSEGQGGYYEQYF. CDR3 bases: TGCGCCAGCAGTGAGGGCCAGGGGGGATACTACGAGCAGTACTTC.

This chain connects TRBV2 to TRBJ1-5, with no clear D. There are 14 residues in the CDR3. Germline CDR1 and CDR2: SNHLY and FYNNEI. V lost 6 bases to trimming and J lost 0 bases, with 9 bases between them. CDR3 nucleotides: TGTGCCAGCAGCCGGGGAGATAGCAATCAGCCCCAGCATTTT. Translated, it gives CASSRGDSNQPQHF.

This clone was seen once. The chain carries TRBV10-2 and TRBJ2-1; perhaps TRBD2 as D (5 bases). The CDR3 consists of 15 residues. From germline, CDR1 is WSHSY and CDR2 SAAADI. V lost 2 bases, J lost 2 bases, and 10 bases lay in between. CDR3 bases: TGCGCCAGCAGTGAGGCGGGCAGTCCCTACAATGAGCAGTTCTTC. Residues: CASSEAGSPYNEQFF.

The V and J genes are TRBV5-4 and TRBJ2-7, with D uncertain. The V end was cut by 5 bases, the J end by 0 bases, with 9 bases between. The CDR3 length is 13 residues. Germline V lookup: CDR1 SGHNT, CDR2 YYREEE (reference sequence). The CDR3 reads CASRPASSYEQYF. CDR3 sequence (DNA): TGTGCCAGCAGACCTGCCAGCTCCTACGAGCAGTACTTC.

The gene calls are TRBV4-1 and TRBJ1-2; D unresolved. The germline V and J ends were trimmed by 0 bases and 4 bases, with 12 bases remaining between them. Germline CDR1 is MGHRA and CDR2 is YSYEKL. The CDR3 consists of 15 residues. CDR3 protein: CASSQDKIQTYGYTF. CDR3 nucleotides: TGCGCCAGCAGCCAAGATAAGATCCAGACCTATGGCTACACCTTC.

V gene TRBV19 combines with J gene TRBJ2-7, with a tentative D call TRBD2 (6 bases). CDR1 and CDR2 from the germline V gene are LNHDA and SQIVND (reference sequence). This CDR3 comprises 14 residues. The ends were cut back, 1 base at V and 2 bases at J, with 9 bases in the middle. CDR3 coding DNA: TGTGCCAGTAGTATAGTTAGCGGTACCTACGAGCAGTACTTC. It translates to CASSIVSGTYEQYF.

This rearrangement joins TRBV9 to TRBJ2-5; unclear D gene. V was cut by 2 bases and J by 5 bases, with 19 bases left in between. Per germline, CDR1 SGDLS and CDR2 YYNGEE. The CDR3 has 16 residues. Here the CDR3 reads CASSVGRQTLGETQYF. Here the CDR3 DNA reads TGTGCCAGCAGCGTGGGTCGGCAGACCCTCGGGGAGACCCAGTACTTC.

The DNA of the CDR3 is TGTGCCAGCAGTGAAGAGACGGGGTCCCCTAGCACAGATACGCAGTATTTT. Translated, it gives CASSEETGSPSTDTQYF. The rearrangement uses TRBV2 and TRBJ2-3; a weak D match, TRBD2 (5 bases). In germline, CDR1 is SNHLY, CDR2 FYNNEI. The V gene lost 1 base and the J gene lost 0 bases, with 14 bases spanning the gap. The CDR3 totals 17 residues.

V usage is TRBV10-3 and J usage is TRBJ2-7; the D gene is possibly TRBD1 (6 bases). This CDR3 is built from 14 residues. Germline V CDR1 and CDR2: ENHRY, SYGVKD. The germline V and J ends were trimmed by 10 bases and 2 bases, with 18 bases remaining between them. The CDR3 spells CATLGANTPYEQYF. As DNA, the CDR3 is TGTGCCACCCTGGGGGCCAACACTCCCTACGAGCAGTACTTC.

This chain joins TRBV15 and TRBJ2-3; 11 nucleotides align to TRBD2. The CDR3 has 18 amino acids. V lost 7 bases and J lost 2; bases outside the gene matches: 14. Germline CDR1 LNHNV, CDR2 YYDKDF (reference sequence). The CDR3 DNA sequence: TGTGCCACCAATGTAAAGGCTAGCGGGGGGAAAAACACAGATACGCAGTATTTT. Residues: CATNVKASGGKNTDTQYF.

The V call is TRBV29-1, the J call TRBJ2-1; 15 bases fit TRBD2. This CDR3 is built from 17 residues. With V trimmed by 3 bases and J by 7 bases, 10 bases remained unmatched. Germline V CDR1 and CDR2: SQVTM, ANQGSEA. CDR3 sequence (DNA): TGCAGCGTTGAGGGGTCGGGACTAGCGGGAGGATGGAATGAGCAGTTCTTC. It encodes CSVEGSGLAGGWNEQFF.

CDR3 sequence: CASSPEAGSQETQYF. CDR3 nucleotide sequence: TGTGCCAGCAGCCCCGAGGCAGGCTCCCAAGAGACCCAGTACTTC. This sequence joins TRBV7-6 and TRBJ2-5; the D is unclear. This CDR3 is 15 amino acids long. The V and J ends lost 5 bases and 1 base respectively, with 14 bases between them. Germline V lookup: CDR1 SGHVS, CDR2 FNYEAQ.